This T cell receptor beta chain was found in a study of cytomegalovirus exposure and HLA in healthy donors. Study-wide results and limits: Rare TCR sequences predominated, though certain public TCRs were found in many donors. In vitro work confirmed that three CMV-associated chains recognize CMV antigens.

A remark on this clone: Its antigen remains unknown.

PCR primers comprised 60 Vbeta and 13 Jbeta primers. Sequencing was performed with immunoSEQ multiplex PCR; in TCRdb, only in-frame clones are kept and a portion is missing. The table lists 120,000 or so clones, about 78% of them singletons, with more than 1% in the top ten. Sample: PBMCs. This receptor was obtained from a female donor in good health and CMV-seronegative.

Here the CDR3 DNA reads TGTGCCAGCAGGTCGGACAGGGGGTTCACAGATACGCAGTATTTT. This codes for CASRSDRGFTDTQYF. V usage is TRBV6-5 and J usage is TRBJ2-3; 10 bases map to TRBD1. Germline V gene lookup returns CDR1 MNHEY and CDR2 SVGAGI. The CDR3 is made up of 15 amino acids. Unmatched junction bases numbered 5, after V lost 6 bases and J lost 2 bases.